Listed below are T cell receptor beta chains from one sample, sequenced in a study of shared clonotypes between healthy human individuals. Generated by immunoSEQ multiplex PCR, the TCRdb table keeps only in-frame clones and is missing some. Here the sample spans hundreds of thousands of clones, about 96% being singletons. Sequenced input: naive CD8+ T cells sorted from blood. These receptors all come from a woman aged 25 to 45 in good health. Both conserved end residues are part of each CDR3. A D gene is named only where the DNA matches it firmly. Only some rows state a clone size, as once, few, many or a class for expanded clones.

clone size	V gene	J gene	D gene	CDR3 protein	CDR3 DNA
.	TRBV27	TRBJ1-1	.	CASSLGPQGLGTEAFF	TGTGCCAGCAGTTTGGGTCCACAGGGATTGGGGACTGAAGCTTTCTTT
.	TRBV11-2	TRBJ2-7	.	CASSPPVGDATYEQYF	TGTGCCAGCAGTCCGCCGGTAGGGGACGCCACCTACGAGCAGTACTTC
.	TRBV27	TRBJ2-7	TRBD2	CASSFSSGSEQYF	TGTGCCAGCAGTTTTTCTAGCGGGAGCGAGCAGTACTTC
.	TRBV7-9	TRBJ1-2	.	CASSWTRYYGYTF	TGTGCCAGCAGCTGGACACGCTACTATGGCTACACCTTC
.	TRBV2	TRBJ2-1	TRBD2	CASSEALLAGEGVEQFF	TGTGCCAGCAGTGAAGCGCTTCTAGCGGGAGAGGGGGTTGAGCAGTTCTTC
.	TRBV27	TRBJ2-7	.	CASSLGTTYEQYF	TGTGCCAGCAGTCTAGGGACAACCTACGAGCAGTACTTC
.	TRBV5-4	TRBJ1-2	TRBD1	CASSMITGGAFGYTF	TGTGCCAGCAGCATGATAACAGGGGGCGCGTTTGGCTACACCTTC
.	TRBV4-1	TRBJ2-1	TRBD2	CASSQRLAGGHNEQFF	TGCGCCAGCAGCCAACGTCTAGCGGGAGGGCACAATGAGCAGTTCTTC
.	TRBV6-1	TRBJ2-1	.	CASSGLANEQFF	TGTGCCAGCAGCGGTTTGGCTAATGAGCAGTTCTTC
.	TRBV19	TRBJ2-4	TRBD2	CASRTSGRALNIQYF	TGTGCCAGTAGGACTAGCGGGAGGGCCCTGAACATTCAGTACTTC
.	TRBV7-2	TRBJ1-1	TRBD1	CASSLEQGILNTEAFF	TGTGCCAGCAGCTTAGAACAGGGGATTCTGAACACTGAAGCTTTCTTT
.	TRBV2	TRBJ2-3	.	CASRALGTPGGDTQYF	TGTGCCAGCAGAGCCCTCGGGACACCCGGTGGAGATACGCAGTATTTT
.	TRBV5-6	TRBJ1-1	.	CASSPLEGTEAFF	TGTGCCAGCAGCCCCTTGGAGGGCACTGAAGCTTTCTTT
.	TRBV27	TRBJ2-1	.	CASSSSWNEQFF	TGTGCCAGCAGTTCGTCCTGGAATGAGCAGTTCTTC
.	TRBV4-2	TRBJ2-7	TRBD2	CASSQPNGAGGTYEQYF	TGTGCCAGCAGCCAACCAAACGGAGCGGGAGGGACCTACGAGCAGTACTTC
once	TRBV6-5	TRBJ2-1	TRBD1	CASAGTARYNEQFF	TGTGCCAGCGCCGGGACAGCGAGGTACAATGAGCAGTTCTTC
.	TRBV6-1	TRBJ1-5	.	CASSLTAYSNQPQHF	TGTGCCAGCAGTCTGACCGCATATAGCAATCAGCCCCAGCATTTT
.	TRBV19	TRBJ2-1	.	CASSIVGNTYNEQFF	TGTGCCAGTAGTATCGTCGGGAACACCTACAATGAGCAGTTCTTC
.	TRBV27	TRBJ1-3	.	CASSLTGPGNTIYF	TGTGCCAGCAGCCTAACAGGGCCTGGAAACACCATATATTTT
few	TRBV2	TRBJ1-2	.	CASSEGGGYTF	TGTGCCAGCAGTGAAGGGGGGGGCTACACCTTC